The rows below give T cell receptor beta chains drawn from one sample of a study of blood T cells in healthy people across ages. In TCRdb, the 5' RACE reads were re-called with MiXCR into one record per CDR3 protein. The repertoire holds 1,500,000 or so distinct CDR3 sequences, with roughly 43% as singletons. The specimen sequenced was blood. The receptors derive from a woman younger than 30 in good health. CDR3s include the opening cysteine and the closing phenylalanine or tryptophan. A D gene is named only where the DNA matches it firmly. Only some rows state a clone size, as once, few, many or a class for expanded clones.

clone size	J gene	V gene	D gene	CDR3 protein	CDR3 DNA
few	TRBJ2-2	TRBV27	.	CASSLSYQGGNTGELFF	TGTGCCAGCAGTTTATCGTACCAGGGAGGGAACACCGGGGAGCTGTTTTTT
.	TRBJ2-7	TRBV6-6	TRBD2	CASRVREDFNYEQYF	TGTGCCAGCAGGGTCCGGGAGGATTTTAATTACGAGCAGTACTTC
many	TRBJ1-2	TRBV27	.	CASSSTGYGYTF	TGTGCCAGCAGCTCGACAGGCTATGGCTACACCTTC
.	TRBJ2-5	TRBV20-1	.	CTGDQAKETQYF	TGCACTGGAGACCAGGCGAAAGAGACCCAGTACTTC
few	TRBJ2-1	TRBV3-1	TRBD2	CASSLTAGVNNEQFF	TGTGCCAGCAGCCTAACAGCGGGAGTAAATAATGAGCAGTTCTTC
.	TRBJ2-5	TRBV7-6	TRBD1	CASSLAPGGGQETQYF	TGTGCCAGCAGCTTAGCGCCAGGGGGCGGGCAAGAGACCCAGTACTTC
.	TRBJ2-7	TRBV7-2	.	CASSWHVSYEQYF	TGTGCCAGCAGCTGGCACGTCTCCTACGAGCAGTACTTC
.	TRBJ2-2	TRBV6-2/TRBV6-3	TRBD2	CASSYPLAGEPNTGELFF	TGTGCCAGCAGTTACCCCCTAGCGGGAGAACCGAACACCGGGGAGCTGTTTTTT
.	TRBJ1-5	TRBV12-3/TRBV12-4	.	CASSPMQGGSQPQHF	TGTGCCAGCAGTCCAATGCAGGGAGGCAGCCAGCCCCAGCATTTT
.	TRBJ1-5	TRBV20-1	.	CSAIPTSYNQPQHF	TGCAGTGCTATTCCCACCAGTTACAATCAGCCCCAGCATTTT
.	TRBJ2-1	TRBV6-6	TRBD1	CASRRQGASYNEQFF	TGTGCCAGCAGACGACAGGGAGCCTCCTACAATGAGCAGTTCTTC
many	TRBJ2-7	TRBV12-3/TRBV12-4	.	CASSLVGGFGEQYF	TGTGCCAGCAGTTTAGTTGGCGGGTTCGGCGAGCAGTACTTC
.	TRBJ2-7	TRBV5-1	.	CASSGRESYEQYF	TGCGCCAGCAGTGGACGGGAGAGCTACGAGCAGTACTTC
.	TRBJ2-1	TRBV6-5	.	CASSYGQMDEQFF	TGTGCCAGCAGTTACGGACAGATGGATGAGCAGTTCTTC
few	TRBJ2-5	TRBV12-3/TRBV12-4	.	CASSDPGLLGETQYF	TGTGCCAGCAGTGATCCGGGACTCCTAGGGGAGACCCAGTACTTC
.	TRBJ2-7	TRBV28	.	CASSPRGIGHEQYF	TGTGCCAGCAGTCCCAGGGGAATCGGACACGAGCAGTACTTC
.	TRBJ1-1	TRBV11-2	.	CASSLVPPEAFF	TGTGCCAGCAGCTTAGTCCCCCCTGAAGCTTTCTTT
few	TRBJ2-7	TRBV3-1	.	CASSQDWDYEQYF	TGTGCCAGCAGCCAAGATTGGGATTACGAGCAGTACTTC
few	TRBJ2-5	TRBV7-9	TRBD1	CASSGGTGPGGTQYF	TGTGCCAGCAGCGGCGGGACAGGGCCTGGAGGGACCCAGTACTTC
many	TRBJ2-1	TRBV12-3/TRBV12-4	.	CASSFGLYNEQFF	TGTGCCAGCAGTTTTGGACTTTACAATGAGCAGTTCTTC
.	TRBJ2-7	TRBV5-1	.	CASSTNRGGSSYEQYF	TGCGCCAGCAGCACGAATAGGGGGGGAAGCTCCTACGAGCAGTACTTC
few	TRBJ2-1	TRBV20-1	.	CSARGVGTGSYNEQFF	TGCAGTGCTAGAGGGGTAGGCACCGGATCCTACAATGAGCAGTTCTTC
.	TRBJ1-4	TRBV4-3	.	CASSQDVAPAEDEKLFF	TGCGCCAGCAGCCAAGATGTCGCACCCGCTGAGGATGAAAAACTGTTTTTT
once	TRBJ2-7	TRBV7-8	TRBD2	CASSTDQLAGGSYEQYF	TGTGCCAGCAGCACGGACCAATTAGCGGGAGGCTCGTACGAGCAGTACTTC
few	TRBJ2-7	TRBV7-8	TRBD2	CASSLVLAGAEEQYF	TGTGCCAGCAGCTTAGTTCTAGCGGGAGCTGAAGAGCAGTACTTC
.	TRBJ2-7	TRBV9	.	CASSAYAGTHAYEQYF	TGTGCCAGCAGCGCTTACGCCGGGACACATGCCTACGAGCAGTACTTC
.	TRBJ2-1	TRBV7-2	.	CASSFNQQETQFF	TGTGCCAGCAGCTTTAACCAGCAAGAGACCCAGTTCTTC
few	TRBJ2-7	TRBV11-2	TRBD2	CASSRTSGGRDEQYF	TGTGCCAGCAGCCGAACTAGCGGGGGGCGGGACGAGCAGTACTTC
few	TRBJ1-4	TRBV7-9	TRBD1	CASRYGTGTNEKLFF	TGTGCCAGCAGATATGGGACAGGGACTAATGAAAAACTGTTTTTT